This T cell receptor (beta chain) was sequenced in a study of T cell repertoires in cytomegalovirus infection. This CDR3 comprises 14 residues. Germline V lookup: CDR1 SGHVS, CDR2 FNYEAQ. Trimming cost V 2 bases and J 8 bases; bases outside gene matches: 4. Each CDR3 protein gets one entry after TCRdb re-called the reads with MiXCR. The sample lists 180,000 or so distinct CDR3 sequences; 17% were seen once. The J gene is TRBJ1-4, the V gene TRBV7-6; 8 bases line up with TRBD1. The receptor was derived from a human donor in good health (CMV status not recorded). Some clones in this sample may be carry-over from other donors' samples. The specimen sequenced was CD8+ T cells from PBMCs. CDR3 nucleotides: TGTGCCAGCAGCTTACAGGGGGCAGGGGAAAAACTGTTTTTT. It is translated as CASSLQGAGEKLFF. The variable domain in full, with the rest retrieved from reference TRBV7-6 and TRBJ1-4, is GAGVSQSPRYKVTKRGQDVALRCDPISGHVSLYWYRQALGQGPEFLTYFNYEAQQDKSGLPNDRFSAERPEGSISTLTIQRTEQRDSAMYRCASSLQGAGEKLFFGSGTQLSVL.